Presented here are 5 T cell receptor beta chains from one specimen sequenced in a study of breast tumors, draining lymph nodes, adjacent tissues. The lymph nodes were axillary draining lymph nodes from breast cancer patients. In TCRdb, the multiplex PCR reads were re-called with MiXCR into one record per CDR3 protein. The top ten clones hold roughly 4% of a sample with about 120,000 distinct CDR3 sequences, 15% to 20% of them seen once. Sequencing was performed on axillary lymph node tissue. These receptors came from a female donor with breast cancer. Some clones in this sample may be carry-over from other donors' samples.

This clonotype came up many times. V is TRBV10-1 and J is TRBJ2-7; TRBD2 is a possible D gene (5 bases). This CDR3 has 13 residues. The germline V and J ends were trimmed by 3 bases and 7 bases, with 13 bases remaining between them. Germline CDR1 WNHNN, CDR2 SYGVQD (reference sequence). This CDR3 is CASSDGLAGEQYF. CDR3 in DNA: TGCGCCAGCAGTGATGGTCTAGCCGGAGAGCAGTACTTC.

The sample holds many counts of this clonotype. The J gene is TRBJ2-2, the V gene TRBV3-1, with 8 nucleotides matching TRBD1. This CDR3 comprises 16 residues. CDR1 LGHDT and CDR2 YNNKEL come from the germline V gene (reference sequence). With 6 bases clipped from V and 3 bases from J, the junction kept 9 bases outside the gene matches. The CDR3 nucleotides read TGTGCCAGCAGTCCCACAGGGGGATGGGACACCGGGGAGCTGTTTTTT. Translation: CASSPTGGWDTGELFF.

This clonotype was seen many times. The chain uses TRBV2 and TRBJ2-7; 7 bases align to TRBD1. Germline CDR1 SNHLY, CDR2 FYNNEI. This CDR3 region has 12 residues. J lost 3 bases, V lost 6 bases, and 2 bases had no gene match. This CDR3 reads CASSGTDYEQYF. CDR3 nucleotide sequence: TGTGCCAGCAGCGGGACAGACTACGAGCAGTACTTC. Full variable domain (rest looked up from reference TRBV2 and TRBJ2-7): EPEVTQTPSHQVTQMGQEVILRCVPISNHLYFYWYRQILGQKVEFLVSFYNNEISEKSEIFDDQFSVERPDGSNFTLKIRSTKLEDSAMYFCASSGTDYEQYFGPGTRLTVT.

This clonotype occurred many times. The chain combines TRBV20-1 with TRBJ1-6, with D unclear. V was pared by 5 bases and J by 10 bases, with 18 bases between. This CDR3 has 14 amino acids. The germline V gene encodes CDR1 DFQATT and CDR2 SNEGSKA (reference sequence). This CDR3 is CSAPTSGSKSPLHF. CDR3 sequence (DNA): TGCAGTGCTCCCACGTCGGGCAGTAAGTCACCCCTCCACTTT.

In this sample, this clonotype turned up many times. The V and J genes are TRBV10-3 and TRBJ2-2, with D uncertain. The V end lost 6 bases, the J end lost 3 bases, and 8 bases lay between the germline ends. The CDR3 extends over 13 amino acids. The germline CDR1 and CDR2 sequences are ENHRY and SYGVKD. The CDR3, as DNA: TGTGCCATCAGCCCTAGGGACACCGGGGAGCTGTTTTTT. This codes for CAISPRDTGELFF.